This T cell receptor (beta chain) was recorded in a study of neurological immune-mediated disorders. Overall study context: The approximately 34 multiple sclerosis patients comprised some 31 relapsing-remitting and 3 secondary progressive cases.

The table lists this clonotype with many counts. Unsorted libraries were generated from 2 million PBMCs. These cells had been stored in RNAlater at -80 C. The cDNA was generated through 5'RACE incorporating 10-nucleotide random UMIs. TCRdb passed the 5' RACE reads through MiXCR, listing each CDR3 protein once. Of 70,000 or so distinct CDR3 sequences in the sample, around 5.5% are singletons; the top ten hold over 2.5%. V lost 2 bases and J lost 4, with 8 bases in between. The CDR3 totals 12 residues. In germline, CDR1 is DFQATT, CDR2 SNEGSKA (reference sequence). Sample: PBMCs. The sequence came from a woman in her thirties with multiple sclerosis. The gene calls are TRBV20-1 and TRBJ2-5; unclear D gene. The CDR3 coding sequence is TGCAGTGCTAGACCTATTTCAGAGACCCAGTACTTC. Translated, it gives CSARPISETQYF.